This TCR beta chain was retrieved from a study of blood T cell repertoires in COVID-19. About the study: COVID-19 samples, acute and convalescent, were from the United States, Italy and Spain.

The CDR3 length is 13 residues. V lost 0 bases to trimming and J lost 8 bases, with 8 bases between them. Germline loops: CDR1 SGHDN, CDR2 FVKESK. Only in-frame clones appear in the TCRdb table, and some are missing; sequencing was by immunoSEQ multiplex PCR. The sample shows some 150,000 clones, approximately 89% of them seen only once. Enrollees, about 18 to 95 years old, lived in 20 to 25 US areas. Cohort placement rested on clinical history that participants reported themselves. This rearrangement joins TRBV14 to TRBJ2-4; D unresolved. The source material was PBMCs or T cells enriched from blood (not recorded which). The sequence derives from a woman under 30 who had recovered from COVID-19. The CDR3 region has the DNA TGTGCCAGCAGCCAAGATCTTTCAGACATTCAGTACTTC. This codes for CASSQDLSDIQYF.